These 3 T cell receptor beta chains were all obtained from the same sample, sequenced in a study of blood T cell repertoires in COVID-19. This table comes from immunoSEQ multiplex PCR, and its TCRdb copy is limited to in-frame clones, with some not included. The sample comprises 70,000 to 100,000 clones, around 80% of which are singletons, and around 7% rests with the top ten. Sequencing was performed on peripheral blood. The origin of the receptors is a man aged 50 to 60 with active or convalescent COVID-19.

The rearrangement uses TRBV2 and TRBJ2-1; no clear D gene. Trimming removed 6 bases from V and 6 bases from J, with 15 bases in between. CDR3 length equals 14 residues. Germline values: CDR1 SNHLY, CDR2 FYNNEI. Here the CDR3 DNA reads TGTGCCAGCAGGCCCAGCGTTAGCTCCAATGAGCAGTTCTTC. Its protein product is CASRPSVSSNEQFF.

The CDR3 sequence is CASSLAGAKEQYF. The CDR3 DNA reads as TGTGCCAGCAGCTTAGCAGGGGCCAAAGAGCAGTACTTC. The chain carries TRBV7-2 and TRBJ2-7, with TRBD1 as a possible D gene (5 bases). Per germline, CDR1 SGHTA and CDR2 FQGNSA. V lost 0 bases and J lost 7, with 10 bases in between. The CDR3 spans 13 residues.

This rearrangement joins TRBV18 to TRBJ2-3, with 8 bases that match TRBD1. After removal of 1 base from V and 4 bases from J, the junction contained 4 bases not matched to a gene. The CDR3 has 15 residues. Germline V CDR1 and CDR2: KGHSH, LQKENI. The CDR3 sequence: CASSPRVTGADTQYF. Here the CDR3 DNA reads TGTGCCAGCTCACCACGGGTGACAGGGGCAGATACGCAGTATTTT.